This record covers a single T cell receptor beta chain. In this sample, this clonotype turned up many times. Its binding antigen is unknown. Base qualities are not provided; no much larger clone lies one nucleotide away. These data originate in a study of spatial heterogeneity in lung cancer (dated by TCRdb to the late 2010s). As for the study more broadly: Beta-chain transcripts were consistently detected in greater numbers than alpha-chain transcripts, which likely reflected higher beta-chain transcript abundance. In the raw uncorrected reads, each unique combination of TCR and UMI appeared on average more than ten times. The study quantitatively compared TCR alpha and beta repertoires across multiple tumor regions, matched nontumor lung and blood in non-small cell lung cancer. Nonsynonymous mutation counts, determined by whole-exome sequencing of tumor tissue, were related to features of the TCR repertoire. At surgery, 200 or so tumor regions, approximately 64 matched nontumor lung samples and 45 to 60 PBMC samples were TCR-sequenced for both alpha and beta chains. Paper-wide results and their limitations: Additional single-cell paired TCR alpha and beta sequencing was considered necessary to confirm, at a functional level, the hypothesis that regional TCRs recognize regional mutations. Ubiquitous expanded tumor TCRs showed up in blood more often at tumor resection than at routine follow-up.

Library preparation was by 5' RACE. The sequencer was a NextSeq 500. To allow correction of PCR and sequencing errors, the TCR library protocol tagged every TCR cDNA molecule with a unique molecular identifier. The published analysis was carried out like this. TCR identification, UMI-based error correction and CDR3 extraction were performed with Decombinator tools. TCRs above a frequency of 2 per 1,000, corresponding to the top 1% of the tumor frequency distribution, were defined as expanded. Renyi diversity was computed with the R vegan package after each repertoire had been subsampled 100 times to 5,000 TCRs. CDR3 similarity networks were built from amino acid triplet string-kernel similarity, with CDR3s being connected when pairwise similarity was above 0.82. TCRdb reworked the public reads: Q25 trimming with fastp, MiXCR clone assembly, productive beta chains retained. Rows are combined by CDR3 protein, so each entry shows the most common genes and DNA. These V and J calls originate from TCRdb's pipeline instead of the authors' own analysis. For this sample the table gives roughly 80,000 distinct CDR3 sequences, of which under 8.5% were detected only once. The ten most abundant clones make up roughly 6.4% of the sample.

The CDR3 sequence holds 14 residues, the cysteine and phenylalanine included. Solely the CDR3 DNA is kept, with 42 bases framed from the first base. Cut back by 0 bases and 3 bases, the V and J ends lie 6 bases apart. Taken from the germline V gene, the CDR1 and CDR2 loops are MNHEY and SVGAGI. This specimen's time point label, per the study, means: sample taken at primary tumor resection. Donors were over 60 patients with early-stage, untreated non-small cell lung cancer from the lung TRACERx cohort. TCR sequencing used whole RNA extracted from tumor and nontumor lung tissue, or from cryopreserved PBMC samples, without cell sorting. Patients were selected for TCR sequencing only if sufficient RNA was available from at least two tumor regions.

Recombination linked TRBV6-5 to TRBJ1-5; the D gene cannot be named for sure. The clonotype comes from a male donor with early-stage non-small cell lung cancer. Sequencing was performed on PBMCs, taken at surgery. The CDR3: CASSYSPFNQPQHF. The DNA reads TGTGCCAGCAGTTACTCACCGTTCAATCAGCCCCAGCATTTT.